Listed below are T cell receptor beta chains from one sample, sequenced in a study of blood T cell repertoires in COVID-19. This table comes from immunoSEQ multiplex PCR, and its TCRdb copy is limited to in-frame clones, with some not included. This table holds approximately 250,000 clones, around nine tenths found once. The sample taken for sequencing was peripheral blood. These receptors originate from a man between 35 and 55 years old with active or convalescent COVID-19. Both conserved end residues are trimmed from each CDR3. The D gene is left open where the match is weak.

d_gene: TRBD1; j_gene: TRBJ2-1; v_gene: TRBV19; CDR3aa: ASSRDRGRNEQF
d_gene: -; j_gene: TRBJ2-1; v_gene: TRBV14; CDR3aa: AAGRGTEQF
d_gene: -; j_gene: TRBJ1-1; v_gene: TRBV6-5; CDR3aa: ASSYERDSNTEAF
d_gene: -; j_gene: TRBJ2-5; v_gene: TRBV4-1; CDR3aa: ASSQDLETQY
d_gene: TRBD1; j_gene: TRBJ2-2; v_gene: TRBV4-2; CDR3aa: ASSQHRGDTGELF
d_gene: -; j_gene: TRBJ1-5; v_gene: TRBV12-3/TRBV12-4; CDR3aa: ASRDFSNQPQH
d_gene: TRBD1; j_gene: TRBJ1-1; v_gene: TRBV7-9; CDR3aa: ASSLLGQGENTEAF
d_gene: -; j_gene: TRBJ2-3; v_gene: TRBV3-1/TRBV3-2; CDR3aa: ASSPGTEGTDTQY
d_gene: -; j_gene: TRBJ2-5; v_gene: TRBV3-1/TRBV3-2; CDR3aa: ATRGIQETQY
d_gene: -; j_gene: TRBJ1-1; v_gene: TRBV2; CDR3aa: ASSELGGRRTEAF
d_gene: TRBD1; j_gene: TRBJ1-1; v_gene: TRBV9; CDR3aa: ASSPEPRDSAEAF
d_gene: -; j_gene: TRBJ2-4; v_gene: TRBV21-1; CDR3aa: ASSKPRGQGSKNIQY
d_gene: -; j_gene: TRBJ1-5; v_gene: TRBV6-5; CDR3aa: ASSYGGGNQPQH
d_gene: -; j_gene: TRBJ1-5; v_gene: TRBV7-8; CDR3aa: ASSSEGVASNQPQH
d_gene: TRBD1; j_gene: TRBJ2-7; v_gene: TRBV5-6; CDR3aa: ASSSGQETYEQY
d_gene: TRBD2; j_gene: TRBJ2-1; v_gene: TRBV2; CDR3aa: ASSEGRLAYEQF
d_gene: -; j_gene: TRBJ1-1; v_gene: TRBV5-1; CDR3aa: ASSLVVGRLNTEAF
d_gene: -; j_gene: TRBJ1-1; v_gene: TRBV14; CDR3aa: ASSQPFTEAF
d_gene: -; j_gene: TRBJ1-6; v_gene: TRBV4-1; CDR3aa: ASRTEQGSYNSPLH
d_gene: -; j_gene: TRBJ1-5; v_gene: TRBV30; CDR3aa: AWNRAGEPQH
d_gene: -; j_gene: TRBJ2-1; v_gene: TRBV10-3; CDR3aa: AISALGGEQF